Below, 24 T cell receptor beta chains from the same sample are listed, as sequenced in a study of blood T cell repertoires in COVID-19. TCRdb keeps only in-frame clones here, not all; method: immunoSEQ multiplex PCR. The data hold more than 300,000 clones, with over 90% observed a single time. The material sequenced was PBMCs or T cells enriched from blood (not recorded which). The receptors shown here come from a young woman who had been exposed to COVID-19.

The CDR3, as DNA: TGTGCCAGCAGCCGCCAAGGGGCACGGGAGACCCAGTACTTC. Protein sequence: CASSRQGARETQYF. V is TRBV7-9 and J is TRBJ2-5, with D maybe TRBD1 (5 bases). The CDR3 is 14 residues long. Trimming shortened V by 5 bases and J by 5 bases, and 15 bases separated the two germline ends. Germline CDR1 SEHNR, CDR2 FQNEAQ (reference sequence).

The J gene is TRBJ2-5, the V gene TRBV7-2, with 9 bases aligning to TRBD2. The CDR3 loop spans 15 amino acids. CDR1 is SGHTA, CDR2 FQGNSA, per germline. The V segment lost 4 bases and the J segment 4 bases; nucleotides outside the gene matches: 7. The CDR3 DNA is TGTGCCAGCAGCTGGCGGGAGGGGGGAGGAGAGACCCAGTACTTC. The encoded protein is CASSWREGGGETQYF.

The chain carries TRBV7-9 and TRBJ1-3, with D possibly TRBD1 on 5 matching bases. Germline loops: CDR1 SEHNR, CDR2 FQNEAQ (reference sequence). V was pared by 1 base and J by 2 bases, with 15 bases between. This CDR3 comprises 17 residues. CDR3 DNA: TGTGCCAGCAGCTTAGGTTCGGGGGTGCCGACTGGAAACACCATATATTTT. This sequence encodes CASSLGSGVPTGNTIYF.

V usage is TRBV15 and J usage is TRBJ1-1, with 7 bases lining up with TRBD1. The CDR3 length is 15 residues. The germline V gene encodes CDR1 LNHNV and CDR2 YYDKDF (reference sequence). Trimming removed 6 bases from V and 10 bases from J; junction bases left unmatched: 17. Here the CDR3 reads CATREMRDRPLGAFF. As DNA, the CDR3 is TGTGCCACCAGAGAGATGAGGGACAGACCCCTGGGAGCTTTCTTT.

The chain joins TRBV4-3 to TRBJ1-2; weak D call: TRBD1 (6 bases). The germline V and J ends were trimmed by 0 bases and 0 bases, with 8 bases remaining between them. The CDR3 runs 15 residues. The germline V gene encodes CDR1 LGHNA and CDR2 YSLEER. CDR3 residues: CASSQETGSNYGYTF. The CDR3 bases are TGCGCCAGCAGCCAAGAGACAGGATCTAACTATGGCTACACCTTC.

The chain employs TRBV6-5 and TRBJ1-1; D gene uncertain. The CDR3 runs to 14 residues. Between the trimmed V and J ends, which lost 5 bases and 5 bases, there was a span of 15 bases. CDR1 and CDR2 from the germline V gene are MNHEY and SVGAGI. CDR3 DNA sequence: TGTGCCAGCAGTAACGGGGTTAGAGGGACTGAAGCTTTCTTT. Encoded protein: CASSNGVRGTEAFF.

The chain is built from TRBV4-3 and TRBJ2-1; a weak D match, TRBD2 (6 bases). The length of the CDR3 is 16 residues. Between the trimmed V and J ends, which lost 5 bases and 5 bases, there was a span of 19 bases. CDR1 is LGHNA and CDR2 is YSLEER in the germline V gene. CDR3 DNA sequence: TGCGCCAGCAGCGCCGGGCGGGGAGTGGGACACAATGAGCAGTTCTTC. Translation gives CASSAGRGVGHNEQFF.

The rearrangement links TRBV7-2 to TRBJ2-7, with a weak D call TRBD2 (5 bases). Germline V CDR1 and CDR2: SGHTA, FQGNSA. The CDR3 has 14 amino acids. V was cut by 3 bases and J by 3 bases, with 12 bases left in between. The chain's CDR3 is CASSFGVWGYEQYF. The CDR3 DNA is TGTGCCAGCAGCTTCGGGGTCTGGGGCTACGAGCAGTACTTC.

This clone was seen once. V is TRBV5-1 and J is TRBJ1-2, with 10 positions matching TRBD1. J gave up 8 bases and V 4 bases, and 11 bases lay outside the gene matches. CDR1 SGHRS and CDR2 YFSETQ come from the germline V gene. This CDR3 contains 15 residues. The CDR3 here is CASSTRDRGLTGYTF. The CDR3 DNA follows: TGCGCCAGCAGCACCCGGGACAGGGGACTTACCGGCTACACCTTC.

This chain links TRBV5-1 with TRBJ2-3; tentatively, D is TRBD2 (6 bases). The V gene lost 5 bases and the J gene lost 2 bases, with 21 bases spanning the gap. From germline, CDR1 is SGHRS and CDR2 YFSETQ. The CDR3 is 17 residues long. The CDR3 region has the DNA TGCGCCAGCAGACCTAATGCCGGGACTTCCCCCACAGATACGCAGTATTTT. Translated, it gives CASRPNAGTSPTDTQYF.

This chain uses TRBV3-1 (or the pseudogene TRBV3-2) with TRBJ1-6; possible D gene TRBD1, 6 bases. The CDR3 has 13 amino acids. Germline values: CDR1 LGHDT, CDR2 YNNKEL (reference sequence). Trimming removed 4 bases at V and 6 bases at J, with 7 bases between. The CDR3 protein is CASSPDSNSPLHF. In nucleotides, the CDR3 is TGTGCCAGCAGCCCGGACAGTAATTCACCCCTCCACTTT.

CDR3 amino acids: CASSHPEEQANTGELFF. Written as DNA, the CDR3 is TGTGCCAGCAGCCACCCCGAGGAACAGGCGAACACCGGGGAGCTGTTTTTT. The chain couples TRBV14 to TRBJ2-2; TRBD1 might be the D (5 bases). The CDR3 runs 17 residues. The germline gives CDR1 SGHDN, CDR2 FVKESK. V shed 3 bases and J shed 0 bases, with 14 bases lying between them.

For this clone: At the DNA level, this CDR3 is encoded by other sequences in the same sample as well. The chain employs TRBV12-3 or TRBV12-4 and TRBJ1-6, with a weak D call TRBD1 (5 bases). The V end lost 6 bases, the J end lost 3 bases, and 6 bases lay between the germline ends. The CDR3 runs 13 residues. The DNA of the CDR3 is TGTGCCAGCAGGGGACTCTATAATTCACCCCTCCACTTT. This codes for CASRGLYNSPLHF.

This chain links TRBV4-2 with TRBJ2-1; unclear D gene. This CDR3 comprises 18 residues. The V gene's germline CDR1 is LGHNA and CDR2 YNFKEQ. Between the trimmed V and J ends, which lost 3 bases and 0 bases, there was a span of 18 bases. The CDR3 protein is CASSHGTGSRGSYNEQFF. The CDR3 DNA sequence: TGTGCCAGCAGCCACGGCACGGGTTCGAGAGGCTCCTACAATGAGCAGTTCTTC.

This chain connects TRBV6-6 to TRBJ1-2; D unresolved. Trimming took 2 bases from V and 0 from J, leaving 7 bases between them. The germline V gene encodes CDR1 MNHNY and CDR2 SVGAGI (reference sequence). The CDR3 runs 14 residues. The CDR3: CASSYGLTNYGYTF. CDR3 nucleotides: TGTGCCAGCAGTTACGGCTTAACTAACTATGGCTACACCTTC.

The CDR3: CASSLGGSRGGYTF. The CDR3 DNA is TGTGCCAGCAGCCTGGGTGGGTCTAGAGGCGGCTACACCTTC. J is TRBJ1-2 and V is TRBV13; D is unresolved. CDR1 and CDR2 from the germline V gene are PRHDT and FYEKMQ (reference sequence). V lost 5 bases and J lost 8, with 18 bases in between. The CDR3 runs to 14 residues. Full variable domain (outside the CDR3, taken from reference TRBV13 and TRBJ1-2): AAGVIQSPRHLIKEKRETATLKCYPIPRHDTVYWYQQGPGQDPQFLISFYEKMQSDKGSIPDRFSAQQFSDYHSELNMSSLELGDSALYFCASSLGGSRGGYTFGSGTRLTVV.

This clone occurred a few times. The chain links TRBV9 to TRBJ2-3; D unclear. The germline V gene has CDR1 SGDLS and CDR2 YYNGEE. CDR3 length equals 14 residues. V was cut by 0 bases and J by 5 bases, with 10 bases left in between. CDR3 DNA: TGTGCCAGCAGCGTAGGCGGCGTGAGAGATACGCAGTATTTT. Translated: CASSVGGVRDTQYF.

This rearrangement joins TRBV2 to TRBJ1-3; D may be TRBD1 (5 bases). Germline V CDR1 and CDR2: SNHLY, FYNNEI. Trimming cost V 0 bases and J 2 bases, with 14 bases left between them. The CDR3 is 17 amino acids. The CDR3 bases are TGTGCCAGCAGTGAAGCGCTATTGGGGGGACCTGGAAACACCATATATTTT. It specifies CASSEALLGGPGNTIYF.

Here the CDR3 DNA reads TGTGCCAGCAGCCAAGGGTCGAGGGGAAACACCATATATTTT. It encodes CASSQGSRGNTIYF. J is TRBJ1-3 and V is TRBV4-2; D is unclear. Per the germline V gene, CDR1 is LGHNA and CDR2 is YNFKEQ. The CDR3 has 14 residues. V gave up 1 base and J gave up 4 bases, with 8 bases separating them.

The chain carries TRBV9 and TRBJ1-1; no clear D gene. Germline CDR1 is SGDLS and CDR2 is YYNGEE. The CDR3 is 13 amino acids. Trimming removed 3 bases at V and 4 bases at J, with 10 bases between. CDR3 sequence: CASSAGVSTEAFF. CDR3 DNA: TGTGCCAGCAGCGCGGGAGTCTCCACTGAAGCTTTCTTT.

This chain connects TRBV6-6 to TRBJ2-7; 10 nucleotides line up with TRBD1. The CDR3 loop spans 15 amino acids. The germline CDR1 and CDR2 sequences are MNHNY and SVGAGI (reference sequence). V gave up 0 bases and J gave up 7 bases; unmatched junction bases: 6. Here the CDR3 reads CASSYSKDRGGEQYF. In DNA form, the CDR3 reads TGTGCCAGCAGTTACTCGAAGGACAGGGGGGGGGAGCAGTACTTC.

Here the CDR3 reads CASSLDSGTQPQHF. The CDR3 coding sequence is TGTGCCAGCAGCTTAGACTCCGGGACACAGCCCCAGCATTTT. The rearrangement uses TRBV7-9 and TRBJ1-5; D is possibly TRBD1 (6 bases). The germline CDR1 and CDR2 sequences are SEHNR and FQNEAQ (reference sequence). This CDR3 has 14 amino acids. The germline V and J ends were trimmed by 1 base and 7 bases, with 11 bases remaining between them.

V gene TRBV7-2 combines with J gene TRBJ2-4; TRBD1 matches at 9 bases. The V segment lost 3 bases and the J segment 6 bases; nucleotides outside the gene matches: 6. The germline CDR1 and CDR2 sequences are SGHTA and FQGNSA. This CDR3 spans 15 amino acids. CDR3 DNA sequence: TGTGCCAGCAGCTTCACAGGGGGCGGTGGAAACATTCAGTACTTC. Protein: CASSFTGGGGNIQYF.

This chain uses TRBV5-1 with TRBJ1-2; the match to TRBD1 covers 10 bases. The CDR3 contains 15 residues. Germline values: CDR1 SGHRS, CDR2 YFSETQ. V gave up 3 bases and J gave up 4 bases; unmatched junction bases: 6. The CDR3 loop is CASSSETGGFYGYTF. DNA for the CDR3: TGCGCCAGCAGCTCGGAGACAGGGGGCTTCTATGGCTACACCTTC.